This is a list of T cell receptor beta chains from one sample in a study of monozygotic twins with inflammatory bowel disease. From the 5' RACE reads, TCRdb lists one entry per CDR3 protein and no DNA. The table lists 150,000 to 200,000 distinct CDR3 sequences. Sequenced sample: blood. The receptor source for this set is a human donor with ulcerative colitis or Crohn's disease, or a healthy co-twin of an affected twin (not recorded which). CDR3s include the opening cysteine and the closing phenylalanine or tryptophan.

>TRBJ2-7|TRBV28
CASSLASYYEQYF
>TRBJ1-1|TRBV7-8
CASSLEGAVNTEAFF
>TRBJ2-7|TRBV20-1
CSARALAGRYEQYF
>TRBJ1-4|TRBV2
CASSEATNRGKREKLFF
>TRBJ2-7|TRBV29-1
CSVEGVSDEQYF
>TRBJ1-1|TRBV6-5
CASSYSGMNTEAFF
>TRBJ2-5|TRBV24-1
CATSDFAGGRDIGTQYF
>TRBJ2-7|TRBV3-1
CASSPLLGTHEQYF
>TRBJ2-1|TRBV29-1
CSSEAGGLYNEQFF
>TRBJ2-1|TRBV28
CASSPHNEQFF
>TRBJ2-1|TRBV5-1
CASSLVGSLYEQFF
>TRBJ2-5|TRBV7-9
CASSFRTSGRARETQYF
>TRBJ2-7|TRBV18
CASSPILGLAGHEQYF
>TRBJ2-3|TRBV4-2
CASREREGLSDTQYF
>TRBJ2-5|TRBV18
CASSPLGAGETQYF
>TRBJ2-4|TRBV3-1
CASSPLAGIAKNIQYF
>TRBJ2-3|TRBV13
CASSFSGRVTDTQYF
>TRBJ2-2|TRBV10-3
CAISETGTGELFF